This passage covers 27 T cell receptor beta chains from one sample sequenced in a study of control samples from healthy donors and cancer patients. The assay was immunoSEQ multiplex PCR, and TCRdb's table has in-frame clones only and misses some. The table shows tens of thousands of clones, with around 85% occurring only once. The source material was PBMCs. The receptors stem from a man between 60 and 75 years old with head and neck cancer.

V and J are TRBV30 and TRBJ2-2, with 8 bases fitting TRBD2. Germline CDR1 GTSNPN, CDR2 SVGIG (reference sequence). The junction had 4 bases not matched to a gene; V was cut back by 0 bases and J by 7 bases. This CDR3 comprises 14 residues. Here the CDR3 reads CAWSVLAGGGELFF. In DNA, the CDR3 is TGTGCCTGGAGTGTTTTGGCGGGAGGCGGGGAGCTGTTTTTT.

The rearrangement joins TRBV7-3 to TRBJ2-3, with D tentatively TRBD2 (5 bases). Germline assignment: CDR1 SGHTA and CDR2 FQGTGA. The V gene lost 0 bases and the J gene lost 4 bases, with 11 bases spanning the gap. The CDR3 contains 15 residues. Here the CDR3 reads CASSLTTSDADTQYF. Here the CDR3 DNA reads TGTGCCAGCAGCTTAACCACTAGTGACGCAGATACGCAGTATTTT.

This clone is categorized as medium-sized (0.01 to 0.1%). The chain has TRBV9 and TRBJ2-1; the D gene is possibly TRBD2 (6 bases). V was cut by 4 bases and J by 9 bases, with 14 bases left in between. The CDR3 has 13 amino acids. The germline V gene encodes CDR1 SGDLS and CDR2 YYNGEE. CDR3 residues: CASSPGTPSEQFF. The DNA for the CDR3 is TGTGCCAGCAGCCCCGGGACTCCCAGTGAGCAGTTCTTC.

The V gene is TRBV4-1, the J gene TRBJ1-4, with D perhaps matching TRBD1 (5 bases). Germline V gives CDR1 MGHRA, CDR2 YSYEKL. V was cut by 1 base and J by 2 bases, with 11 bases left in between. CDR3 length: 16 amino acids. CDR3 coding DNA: TGCGCCAGCAGCCAAGCCGAGGCAGGGACTAATGAAAAACTGTTTTTT. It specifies CASSQAEAGTNEKLFF.

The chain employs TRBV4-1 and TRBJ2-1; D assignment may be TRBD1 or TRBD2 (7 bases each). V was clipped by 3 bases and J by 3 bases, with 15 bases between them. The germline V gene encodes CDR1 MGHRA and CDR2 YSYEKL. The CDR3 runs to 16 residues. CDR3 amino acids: CASSHRGGTDYNEQFF. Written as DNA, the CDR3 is TGCGCCAGCAGCCACAGGGGGGGGACAGACTACAATGAGCAGTTCTTC.

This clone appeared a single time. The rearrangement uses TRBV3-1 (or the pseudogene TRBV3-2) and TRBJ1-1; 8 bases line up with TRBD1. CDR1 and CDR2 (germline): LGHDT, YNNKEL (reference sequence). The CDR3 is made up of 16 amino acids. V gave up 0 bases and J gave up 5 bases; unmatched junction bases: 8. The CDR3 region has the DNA TGTGCCAGCAGCCAAGATACGCAGGGGGCGCGGACTGAAGCTTTCTTT. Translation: CASSQDTQGARTEAFF.

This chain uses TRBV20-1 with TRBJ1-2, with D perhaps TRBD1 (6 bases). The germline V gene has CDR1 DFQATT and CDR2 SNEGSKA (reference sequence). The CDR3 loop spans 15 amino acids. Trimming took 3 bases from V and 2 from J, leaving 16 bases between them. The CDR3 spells CSASPHPGTNYGYTF. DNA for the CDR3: TGCAGTGCTAGTCCCCACCCGGGGACAAACTATGGCTACACCTTC.

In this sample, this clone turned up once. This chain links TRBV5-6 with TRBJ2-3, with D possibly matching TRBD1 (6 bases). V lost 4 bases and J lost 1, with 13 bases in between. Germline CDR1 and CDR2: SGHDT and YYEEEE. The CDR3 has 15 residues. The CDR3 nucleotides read TGTGCCAGCAGCCTACGGACAGTTGGCACAGATACGCAGTATTTT. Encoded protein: CASSLRTVGTDTQYF.

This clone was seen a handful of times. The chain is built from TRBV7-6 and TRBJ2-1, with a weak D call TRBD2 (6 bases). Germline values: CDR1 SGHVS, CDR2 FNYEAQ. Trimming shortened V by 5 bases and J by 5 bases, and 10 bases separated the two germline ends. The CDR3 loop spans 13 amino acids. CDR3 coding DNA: TGTGCCAGCAGCCAGACTAGTAACAATGAGCAGTTCTTC. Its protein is CASSQTSNNEQFF.

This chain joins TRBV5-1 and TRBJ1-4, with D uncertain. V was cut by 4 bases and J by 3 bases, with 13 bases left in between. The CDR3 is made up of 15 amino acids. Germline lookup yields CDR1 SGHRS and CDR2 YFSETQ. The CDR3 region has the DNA TGCGCCAGCAGCCCCCGCGGAGGGTCTAATGAAAAACTGTTTTTT. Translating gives CASSPRGGSNEKLFF.

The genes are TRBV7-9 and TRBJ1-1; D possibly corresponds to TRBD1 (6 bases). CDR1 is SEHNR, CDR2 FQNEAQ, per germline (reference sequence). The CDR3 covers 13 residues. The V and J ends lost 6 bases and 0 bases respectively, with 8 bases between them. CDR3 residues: CASRQGLNTEAFF. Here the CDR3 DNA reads TGTGCCAGCAGACAGGGATTGAACACTGAAGCTTTCTTT.

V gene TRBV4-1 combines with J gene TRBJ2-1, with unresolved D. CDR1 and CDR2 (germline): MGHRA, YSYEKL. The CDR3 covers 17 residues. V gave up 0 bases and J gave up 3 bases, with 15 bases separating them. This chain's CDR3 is CASSQEPEVSLYNEQFF. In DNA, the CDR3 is TGCGCCAGCAGCCAAGAACCAGAAGTTTCTCTCTACAATGAGCAGTTCTTC.

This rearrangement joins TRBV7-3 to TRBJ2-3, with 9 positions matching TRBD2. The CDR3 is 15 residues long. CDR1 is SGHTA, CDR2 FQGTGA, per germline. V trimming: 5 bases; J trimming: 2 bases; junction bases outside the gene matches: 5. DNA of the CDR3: TGTGCCAGCAGCCATAGCGGGAGAAACACAGATACGCAGTATTTT. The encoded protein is CASSHSGRNTDTQYF.

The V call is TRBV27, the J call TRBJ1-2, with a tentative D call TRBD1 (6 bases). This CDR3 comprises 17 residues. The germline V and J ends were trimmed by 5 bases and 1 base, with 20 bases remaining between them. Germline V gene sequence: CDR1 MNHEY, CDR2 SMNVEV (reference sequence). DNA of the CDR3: TGTGCCAGCAGTCCGATCGGCCTTACAGGGTTTAACTATGGCTACACCTTC. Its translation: CASSPIGLTGFNYGYTF.

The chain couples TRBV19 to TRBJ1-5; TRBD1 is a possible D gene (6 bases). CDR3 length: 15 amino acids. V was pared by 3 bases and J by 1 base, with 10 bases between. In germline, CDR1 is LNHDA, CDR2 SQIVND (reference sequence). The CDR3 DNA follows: TGTGCCAGTAGTATGGGGGGACACAGCAATCAGCCCCAGCATTTT. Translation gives CASSMGGHSNQPQHF.

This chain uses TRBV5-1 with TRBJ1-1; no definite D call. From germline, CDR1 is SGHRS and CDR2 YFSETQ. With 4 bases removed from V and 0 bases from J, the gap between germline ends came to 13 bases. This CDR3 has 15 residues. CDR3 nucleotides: TGCGCCAGCAGCACGGACGCGGGAATGAACACTGAAGCTTTCTTT. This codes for CASSTDAGMNTEAFF.

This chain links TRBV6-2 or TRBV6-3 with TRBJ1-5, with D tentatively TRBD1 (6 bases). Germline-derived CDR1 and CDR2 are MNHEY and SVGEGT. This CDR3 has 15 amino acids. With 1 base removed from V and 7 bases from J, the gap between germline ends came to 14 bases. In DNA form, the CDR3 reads TGTGCCAGCAGTTACTTCGGGGGGCTAGGACAGCCCCAGCATTTT. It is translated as CASSYFGGLGQPQHF.

CDR3 sequence reads: CASSPRGDYNEQFF. The CDR3 nucleotides are TGTGCCAGCAGCCCCAGGGGTGACTACAATGAGCAGTTCTTC. The V and J genes are TRBV6-2 or TRBV6-3 and TRBJ2-1; D is perhaps TRBD1 (6 bases). In germline, CDR1 is MNHEY, CDR2 SVGEGT. This CDR3 is 14 amino acids long. Trimming shortened V by 6 bases and J by 3 bases, and 12 bases separated the two germline ends.

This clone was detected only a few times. CDR3 in DNA: TGTGCCAGTACCCCGGGCGCCACCTCTGGAAACACCATATATTTT. This codes for CASTPGATSGNTIYF. This rearrangement joins TRBV19 to TRBJ1-3; D is uncertain. Per germline, CDR1 LNHDA and CDR2 SQIVND (reference sequence). V lost 7 bases and J lost 0, with 13 bases in between. CDR3 length: 15 amino acids.

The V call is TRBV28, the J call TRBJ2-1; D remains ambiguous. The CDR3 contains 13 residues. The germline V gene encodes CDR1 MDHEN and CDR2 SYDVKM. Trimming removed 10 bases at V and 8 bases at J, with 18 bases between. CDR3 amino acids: CATRKSGIDEQFF. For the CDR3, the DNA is TGTGCCACCCGCAAGTCGGGTATCGATGAGCAGTTCTTC. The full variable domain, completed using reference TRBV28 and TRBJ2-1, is DVKVTQSSRYLVKRTGEKVFLECVQDMDHENMFWYRQDPGLGLRLIYFSYDVKMKEKGDIPEGYSVSREKKERFSLILESASTNQTSMYLCATRKSGIDEQFFGPGTRLTVL.

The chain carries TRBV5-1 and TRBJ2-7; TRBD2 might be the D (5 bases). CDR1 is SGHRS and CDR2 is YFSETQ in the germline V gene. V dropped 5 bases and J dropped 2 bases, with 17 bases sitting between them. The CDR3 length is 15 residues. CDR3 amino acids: CASSYNGPGTYEQYF. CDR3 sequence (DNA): TGCGCCAGCAGTTACAATGGACCGGGGACCTACGAGCAGTACTTC.

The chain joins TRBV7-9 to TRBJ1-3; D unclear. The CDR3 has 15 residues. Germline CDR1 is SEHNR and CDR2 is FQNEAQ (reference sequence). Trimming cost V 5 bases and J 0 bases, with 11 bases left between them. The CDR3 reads CASSPGWSSGNTIYF. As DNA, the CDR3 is TGTGCCAGCAGCCCGGGGTGGAGCTCTGGAAACACCATATATTTT. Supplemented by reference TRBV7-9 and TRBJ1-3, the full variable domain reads DTGVSQNPRHKITKRGQNVTFRCDPISEHNRLYWYRQTLGQGPEFLTYFQNEAQLEKSRLLSDRFSAERPKGSFSTLEIQRTEQGDSAMYLCASSPGWSSGNTIYFGEGSWLTVV.

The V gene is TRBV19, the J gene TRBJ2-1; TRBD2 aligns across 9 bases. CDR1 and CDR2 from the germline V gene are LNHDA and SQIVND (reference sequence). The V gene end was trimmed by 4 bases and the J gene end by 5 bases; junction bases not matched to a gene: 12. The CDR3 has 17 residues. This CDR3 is CASSSPASTSGNNEQFF. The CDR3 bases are TGTGCCAGTAGTAGCCCCGCGTCGACTAGCGGAAACAATGAGCAGTTCTTC. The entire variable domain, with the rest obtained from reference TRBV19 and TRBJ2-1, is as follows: DGGITQSPKYLFRKEGQNVTLSCEQNLNHDAMYWYRQDPGQGLRLIYYSQIVNDFQKGDIAEGYSVSREKKESFPLTVTSAQKNPTAFYLCASSSPASTSGNNEQFFGPGTRLTVL.

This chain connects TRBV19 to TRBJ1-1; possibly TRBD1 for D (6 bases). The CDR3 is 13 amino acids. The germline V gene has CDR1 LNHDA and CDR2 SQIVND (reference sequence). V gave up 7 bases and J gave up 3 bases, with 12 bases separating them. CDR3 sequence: CASNRDVYTEAFF. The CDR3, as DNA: TGTGCCAGTAACAGGGATGTATACACTGAAGCTTTCTTT.

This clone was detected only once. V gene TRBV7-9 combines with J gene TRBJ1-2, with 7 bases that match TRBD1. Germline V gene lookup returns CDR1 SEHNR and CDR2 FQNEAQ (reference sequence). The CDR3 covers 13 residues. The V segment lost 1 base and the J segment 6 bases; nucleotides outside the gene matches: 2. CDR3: CASSLGQGHGYTF. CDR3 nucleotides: TGTGCCAGCAGCTTAGGACAGGGCCATGGCTACACCTTC. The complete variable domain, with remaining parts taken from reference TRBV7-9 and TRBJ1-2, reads DTGVSQNPRHKITKRGQNVTFRCDPISEHNRLYWYRQTLGQGPEFLTYFQNEAQLEKSRLLSDRFSAERPKGSFSTLEIQRTEQGDSAMYLCASSLGQGHGYTFGSGTRLTVV.

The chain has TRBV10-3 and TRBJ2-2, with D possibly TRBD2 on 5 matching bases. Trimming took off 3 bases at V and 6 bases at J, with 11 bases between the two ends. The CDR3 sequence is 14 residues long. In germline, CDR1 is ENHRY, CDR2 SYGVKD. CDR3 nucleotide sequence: TGTGCCATCAGTGACCTCAGAGGGCCCGGGGAGCTGTTTTTT. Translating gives CAISDLRGPGELFF.

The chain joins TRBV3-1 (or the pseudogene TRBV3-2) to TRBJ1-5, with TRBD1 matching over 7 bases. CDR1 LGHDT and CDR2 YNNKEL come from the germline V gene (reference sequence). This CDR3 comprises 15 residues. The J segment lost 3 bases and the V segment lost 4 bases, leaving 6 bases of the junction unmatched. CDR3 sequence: CASSPSTGLNQPQHF. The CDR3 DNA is TGTGCCAGCAGCCCCTCGACAGGGCTCAATCAGCCCCAGCATTTT.